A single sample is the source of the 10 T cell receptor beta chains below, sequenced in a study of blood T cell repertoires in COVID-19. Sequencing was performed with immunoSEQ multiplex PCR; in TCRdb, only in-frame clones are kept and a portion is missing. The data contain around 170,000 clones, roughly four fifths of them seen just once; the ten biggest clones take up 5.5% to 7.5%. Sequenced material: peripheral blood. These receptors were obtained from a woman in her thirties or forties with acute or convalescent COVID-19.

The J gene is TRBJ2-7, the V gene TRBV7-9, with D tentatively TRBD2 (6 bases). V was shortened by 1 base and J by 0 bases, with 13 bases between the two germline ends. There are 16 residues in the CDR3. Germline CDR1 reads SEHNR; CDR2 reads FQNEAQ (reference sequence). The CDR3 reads CASSLVWDSLSYEQYF. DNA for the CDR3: TGTGCCAGCAGCTTAGTGTGGGACTCCCTCTCCTACGAGCAGTACTTC.

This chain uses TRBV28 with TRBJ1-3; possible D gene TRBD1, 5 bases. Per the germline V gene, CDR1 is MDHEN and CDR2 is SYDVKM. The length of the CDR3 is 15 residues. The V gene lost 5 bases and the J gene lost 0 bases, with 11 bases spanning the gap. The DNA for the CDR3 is TGTGCCAGCAGTCGGGGGTCTAGCTCTGGAAACACCATATATTTT. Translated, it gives CASSRGSSSGNTIYF.

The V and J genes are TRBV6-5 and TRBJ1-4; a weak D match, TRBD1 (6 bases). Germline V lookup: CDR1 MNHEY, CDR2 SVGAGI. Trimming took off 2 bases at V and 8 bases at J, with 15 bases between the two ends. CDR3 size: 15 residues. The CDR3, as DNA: TGTGCCAGCAGTTACCGGGGGGGCGGCCGGGAAAAACTGTTTTTT. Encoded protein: CASSYRGGGREKLFF.

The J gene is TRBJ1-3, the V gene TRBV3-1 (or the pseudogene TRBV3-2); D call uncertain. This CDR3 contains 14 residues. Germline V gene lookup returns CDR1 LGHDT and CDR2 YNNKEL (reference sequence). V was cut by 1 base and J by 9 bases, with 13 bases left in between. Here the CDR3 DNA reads TGTGCCAGCAGCCAAGGCAGTCTGGAGAGCACCATATATTTT. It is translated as CASSQGSLESTIYF.

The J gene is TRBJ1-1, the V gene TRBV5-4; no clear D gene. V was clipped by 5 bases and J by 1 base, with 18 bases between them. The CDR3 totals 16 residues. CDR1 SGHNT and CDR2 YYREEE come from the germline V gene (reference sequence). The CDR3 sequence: CASSRAGGQRNTEAFF. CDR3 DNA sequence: TGTGCCAGCAGTCGAGCAGGTGGGCAGAGGAACACTGAAGCTTTCTTT.

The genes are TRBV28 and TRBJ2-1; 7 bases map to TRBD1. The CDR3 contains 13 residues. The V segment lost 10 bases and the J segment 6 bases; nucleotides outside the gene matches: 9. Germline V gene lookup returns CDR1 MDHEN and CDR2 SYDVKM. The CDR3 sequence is CATHRGGTNEQFF. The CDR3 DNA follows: TGTGCCACCCACAGGGGCGGCACCAATGAGCAGTTCTTC.

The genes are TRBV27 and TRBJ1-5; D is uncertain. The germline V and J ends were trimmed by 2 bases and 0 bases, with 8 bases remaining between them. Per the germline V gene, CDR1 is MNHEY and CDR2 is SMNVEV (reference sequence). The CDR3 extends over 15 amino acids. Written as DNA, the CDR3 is TGTGCCAGCAGTTTAGCATCACTTAGCAATCAGCCCCAGCATTTT. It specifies CASSLASLSNQPQHF.

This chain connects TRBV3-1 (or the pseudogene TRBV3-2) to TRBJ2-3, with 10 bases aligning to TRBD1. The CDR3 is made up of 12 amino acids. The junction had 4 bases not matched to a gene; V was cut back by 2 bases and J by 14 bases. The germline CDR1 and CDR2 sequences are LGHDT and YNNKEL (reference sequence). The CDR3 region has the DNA TGTGCCAGCAGCCAACGACAGGGGGCCCCGTATTTT. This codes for CASSQRQGAPYF.

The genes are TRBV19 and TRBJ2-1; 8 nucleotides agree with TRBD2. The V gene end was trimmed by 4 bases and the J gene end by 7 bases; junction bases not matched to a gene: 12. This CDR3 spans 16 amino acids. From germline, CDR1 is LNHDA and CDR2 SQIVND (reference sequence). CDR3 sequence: CASSTPDGRAKNEQFF. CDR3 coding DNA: TGTGCCAGTAGTACCCCTGACGGGAGGGCCAAAAATGAGCAGTTCTTC.

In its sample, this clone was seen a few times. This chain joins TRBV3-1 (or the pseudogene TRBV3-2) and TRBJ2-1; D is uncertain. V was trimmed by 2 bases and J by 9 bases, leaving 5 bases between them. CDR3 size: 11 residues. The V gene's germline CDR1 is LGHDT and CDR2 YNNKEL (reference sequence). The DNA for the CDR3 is TGTGCCAGCAGCCAAAGCTTTGAGCAGTTCTTC. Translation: CASSQSFEQFF.